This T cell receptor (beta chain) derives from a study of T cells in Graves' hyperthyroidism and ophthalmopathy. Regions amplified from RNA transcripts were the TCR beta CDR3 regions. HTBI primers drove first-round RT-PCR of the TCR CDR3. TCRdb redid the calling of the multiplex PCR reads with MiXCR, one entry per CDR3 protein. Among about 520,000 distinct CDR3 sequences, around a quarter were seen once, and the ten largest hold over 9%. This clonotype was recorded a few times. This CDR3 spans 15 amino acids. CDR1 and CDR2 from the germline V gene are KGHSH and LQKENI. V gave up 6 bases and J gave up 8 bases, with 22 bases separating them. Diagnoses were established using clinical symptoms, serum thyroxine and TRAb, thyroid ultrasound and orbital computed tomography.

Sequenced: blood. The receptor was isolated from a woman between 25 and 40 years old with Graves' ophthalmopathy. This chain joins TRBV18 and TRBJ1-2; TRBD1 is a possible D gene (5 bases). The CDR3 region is CASSPGTEVFRGYTF. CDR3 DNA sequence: TGTGCCAGCTCGCCCGGGACGGAAGTTTTTAGGGGCTACACCTTC.